A single TCR beta chain is shown here with its context. Produced via immunoSEQ multiplex PCR; TCRdb's table is partial and in-frame only. The top ten hold 3% of the sample, which has about 70,000 clones, approximately 92% seen once. This entry is derived from a study of T cell changes during pregnancy in multiple sclerosis. The specimen comprised CD8+ T cells from peripheral blood mononuclear cells, sampled in the third trimester of pregnancy. The TCR sequence derives from a female donor in good health, enrolled as a control in a pregnancy study.

The CDR3 bases are TGCGCCAGCAGCCAAGATAGGACAGGGGGCTTCGGCTACACCTTC. This codes for CASSQDRTGGFGYTF. The chain links TRBV4-3 to TRBJ1-2; 11 nucleotides match TRBD1. V lost 0 bases to trimming and J lost 8 bases; unmatched junction nucleotides: 5. This CDR3 comprises 15 residues. Germline lookup yields CDR1 LGHNA and CDR2 YSLEER.